This T cell receptor beta chain was recorded in a study of T cells in localized non-small cell lung cancer (dated by TCRdb to between 2020 and 2021). In terms of the full investigation: The study analyzed T cell repertoires of hundreds of early-stage NSCLC patients, comparing tumors and uninvolved tumor-adjacent lungs. All 250 or so NSCLC patients in the cohort were treatment-naive and had localized lung tumors that were resected. Of the NSCLC patients, 120 to 150 were male and approximately 99 were female, and the mean age was about 69 years. Study-level results and caveats: Because the study design was exploratory, TCR variables were selected using unadjusted p-values without false-discovery rate correction. Because multi-region tumor sequencing was not performed, intratumor heterogeneity could not be ruled out. Uninvolved tumor-adjacent lung showed the highest T cell clonality, higher than tumor, which suggests more focused antigenic responses in the uninvolved tumor-adjacent lung. A median of approximately 55 of the top 100 tumor clones were detected in paired uninvolved adjacent lung, and 25 to 35 of these tumor clones were also found among the top 100 clones of the paired uninvolved adjacent lung. Higher T cell density in blood was associated with longer overall survival, whereas higher clonality in adjacent lung was associated with shorter survival.

The cysteine opens and the phenylalanine closes a CDR3 of 15 amino acids. Only CDR3 DNA remains: 45 bases, in frame from the first base. The junction shows trimming of 4 bases on V and 0 bases on J, plus 10 bases between the germline ends. The germline V gene specifies ENHRY as CDR1 and SYGVKD as CDR2. TCR beta CDR3 regions were sequenced from DNA using the immunoSEQ Assay. Per the source publication's procedure: To compute T cell density, TCR beta template counts were normalized to usable DNA, which was estimated by amplifying housekeeping genes. Using the preseqR package, richness was estimated by extrapolating to 120,000 templates for tissue samples and 400,000 templates for PBMC samples. Clonality was defined by subtracting Pielou's evenness from one. Tissue-enriched TCRs were identified by differential abundance testing using productive amino-acid clonotypes, minimum total count 5 and alpha 0.1. The Jaccard Index and the Morisita Overlap Index were used to measure how much the repertoires overlapped between compartments. TCR beta CDR3s were clustered by GLIPH together with public tetramer-defined viral CDR3s, and at least three viral sequences plus V-gene enrichment were required for viral motifs. The table comes from immuneACCESS by way of TCRdb, which keeps in-frame sequences with V and J called. Part of the clones is missing from these tables; in studies checked, under half for an unresolved V gene and the rest for unknown reasons. That table furnishes V, J and clone size, whereas the DNA furnished D and trimming. This sample is represented by some 37,000 clones; around 87% of them were singletons. Clones ranked in the top ten supply 3.5% of the sample.

At diagnosis, tumor, uninvolved tumor-adjacent lung and peripheral blood were collected and then preserved as a mix of FFPE and fresh-frozen material. Blood samples were analyzed as peripheral blood mononuclear cells for TCR repertoire profiling. With regard to this clone: The antigen it binds to is not known. There are no base qualities to consult, and no much larger clone falls within one base.

The chain joins TRBV10-3 to TRBJ1-3; the D gene remains uncertain. The source of this sequence is a man between 18 and 50 years old with stage I lung adenocarcinoma. This material consisted of peripheral blood, taken before any cancer treatment. The CDR3 is CAISADADSGNTIYF. Here is the DNA: TGTGCCATCAGTGCAGATGCGGACTCTGGAAACACCATATATTTT.